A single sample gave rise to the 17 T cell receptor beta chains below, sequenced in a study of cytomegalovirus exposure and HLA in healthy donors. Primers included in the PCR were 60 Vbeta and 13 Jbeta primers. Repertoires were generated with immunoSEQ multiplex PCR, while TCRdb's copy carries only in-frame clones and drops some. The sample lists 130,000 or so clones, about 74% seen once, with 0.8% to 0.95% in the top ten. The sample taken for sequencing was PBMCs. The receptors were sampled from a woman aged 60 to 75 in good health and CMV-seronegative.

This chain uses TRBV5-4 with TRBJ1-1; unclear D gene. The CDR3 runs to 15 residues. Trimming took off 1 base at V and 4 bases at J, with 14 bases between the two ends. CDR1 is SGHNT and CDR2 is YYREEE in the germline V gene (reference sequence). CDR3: CASSLSRSGSTEAFF. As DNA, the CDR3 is TGTGCCAGCAGCTTGTCCCGGTCGGGTTCCACTGAAGCTTTCTTT.

The CDR3 here is CASSLSRGNRADTQYF. CDR3 DNA: TGTGCCAGCAGCCTATCCAGGGGGAATAGGGCAGATACGCAGTATTTT. The rearrangement joins TRBV14 to TRBJ2-3; the match to TRBD1 covers 7 bases. The germline V gene has CDR1 SGHDN and CDR2 FVKESK. CDR3 length: 16 residues. Germline trimming cut 4 bases from V and 4 bases from J; bases unmatched to any gene: 11.

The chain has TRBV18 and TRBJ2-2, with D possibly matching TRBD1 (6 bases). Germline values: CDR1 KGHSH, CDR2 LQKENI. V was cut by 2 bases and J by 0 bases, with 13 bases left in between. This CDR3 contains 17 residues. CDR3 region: CASSPARDKTNTGELFF. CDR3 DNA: TGTGCCAGCTCACCAGCTCGGGACAAAACGAACACCGGGGAGCTGTTTTTT.

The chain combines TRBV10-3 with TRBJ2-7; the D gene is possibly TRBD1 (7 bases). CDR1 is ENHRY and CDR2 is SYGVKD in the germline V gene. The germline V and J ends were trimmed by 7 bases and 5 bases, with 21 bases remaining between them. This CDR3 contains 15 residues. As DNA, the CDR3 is TGTGCCATCACCCAGGGGGGTAAAACCGGCGACGAGCAGTACTTC. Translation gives CAITQGGKTGDEQYF.

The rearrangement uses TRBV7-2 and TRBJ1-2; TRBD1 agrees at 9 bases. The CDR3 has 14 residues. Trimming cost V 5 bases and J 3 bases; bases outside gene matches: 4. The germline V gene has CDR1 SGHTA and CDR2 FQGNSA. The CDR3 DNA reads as TGTGCCAGCAGCCAAACAGGGGGCGACTATGGCTACACCTTC. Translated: CASSQTGGDYGYTF.

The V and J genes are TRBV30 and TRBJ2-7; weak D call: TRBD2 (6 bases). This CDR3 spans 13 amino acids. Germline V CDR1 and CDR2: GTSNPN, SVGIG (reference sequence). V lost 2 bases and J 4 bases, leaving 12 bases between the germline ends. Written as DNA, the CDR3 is TGTGCCTGGAGTCGGGGGAGATGGTACGAGCAGTACTTC. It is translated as CAWSRGRWYEQYF.

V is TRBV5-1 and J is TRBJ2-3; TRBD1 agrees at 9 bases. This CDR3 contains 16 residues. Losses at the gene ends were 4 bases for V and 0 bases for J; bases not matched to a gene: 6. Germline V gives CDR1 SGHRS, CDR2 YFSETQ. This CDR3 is CASSLGQGTSTDTQYF. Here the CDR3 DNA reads TGCGCCAGCAGCCTGGGACAGGGCACTAGCACAGATACGCAGTATTTT.

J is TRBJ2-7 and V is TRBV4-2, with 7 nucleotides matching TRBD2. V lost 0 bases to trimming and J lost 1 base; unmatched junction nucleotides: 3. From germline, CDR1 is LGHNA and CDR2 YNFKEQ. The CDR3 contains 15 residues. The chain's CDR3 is CASSQDISGSYEQYF. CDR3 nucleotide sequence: TGTGCCAGCAGCCAAGATATTAGCGGGTCCTACGAGCAGTACTTC.

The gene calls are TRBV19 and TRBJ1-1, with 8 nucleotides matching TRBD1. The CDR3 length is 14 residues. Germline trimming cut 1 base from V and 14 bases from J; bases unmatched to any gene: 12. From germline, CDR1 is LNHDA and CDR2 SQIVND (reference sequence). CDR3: CASSIVGDRTEIFF. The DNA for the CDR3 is TGTGCCAGTAGTATAGTCGGGGACAGGACTGAGATCTTCTTT.

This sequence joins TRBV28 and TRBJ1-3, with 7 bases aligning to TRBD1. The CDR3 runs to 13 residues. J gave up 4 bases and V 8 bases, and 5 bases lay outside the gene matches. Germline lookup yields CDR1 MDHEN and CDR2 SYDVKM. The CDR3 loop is CASDDRDGNTIYF. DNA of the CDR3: TGTGCCAGCGATGACAGGGACGGAAACACCATATATTTT. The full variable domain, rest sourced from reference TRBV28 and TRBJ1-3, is DVKVTQSSRYLVKRTGEKVFLECVQDMDHENMFWYRQDPGLGLRLIYFSYDVKMKEKGDIPEGYSVSREKKERFSLILESASTNQTSMYLCASDDRDGNTIYFGEGSWLTVV.

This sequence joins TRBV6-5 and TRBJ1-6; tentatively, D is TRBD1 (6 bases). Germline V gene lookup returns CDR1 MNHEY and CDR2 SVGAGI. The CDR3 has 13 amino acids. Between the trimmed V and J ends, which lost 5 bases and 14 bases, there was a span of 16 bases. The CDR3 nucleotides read TGTGCCAGCAGTACTCAGGGGTCCTTTTCCCTCCACTTT. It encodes CASSTQGSFSLHF.

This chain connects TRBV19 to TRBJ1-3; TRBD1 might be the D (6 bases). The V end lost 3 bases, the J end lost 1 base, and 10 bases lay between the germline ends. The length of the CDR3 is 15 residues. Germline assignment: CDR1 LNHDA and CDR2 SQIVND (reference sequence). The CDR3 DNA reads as TGTGCCAGTAGTATCTTCAGGGGATCTGGAAACACCATATATTTT. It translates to CASSIFRGSGNTIYF.

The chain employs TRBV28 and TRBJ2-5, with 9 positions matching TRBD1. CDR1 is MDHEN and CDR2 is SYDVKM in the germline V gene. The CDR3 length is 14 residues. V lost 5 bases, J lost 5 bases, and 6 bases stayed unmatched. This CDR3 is CASSPRDREETQYF. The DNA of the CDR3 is TGTGCCAGCAGTCCTCGGGACAGGGAGGAGACCCAGTACTTC.

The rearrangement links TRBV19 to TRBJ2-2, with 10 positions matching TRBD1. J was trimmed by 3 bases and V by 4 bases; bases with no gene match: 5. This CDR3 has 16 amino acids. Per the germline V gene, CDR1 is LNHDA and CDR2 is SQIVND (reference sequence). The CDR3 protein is CASSSPDRGHTGELFF. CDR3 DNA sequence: TGTGCCAGTAGTAGCCCAGACAGGGGGCACACCGGGGAGCTGTTTTTT.

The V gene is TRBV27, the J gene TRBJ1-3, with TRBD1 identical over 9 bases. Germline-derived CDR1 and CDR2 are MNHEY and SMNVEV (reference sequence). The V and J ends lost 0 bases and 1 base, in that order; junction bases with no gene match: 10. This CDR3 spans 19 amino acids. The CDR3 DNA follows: TGTGCCAGCAGTTTATCGTTCGCGGACAGGGGAACATCTGGAAACACCATATATTTT. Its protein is CASSLSFADRGTSGNTIYF.

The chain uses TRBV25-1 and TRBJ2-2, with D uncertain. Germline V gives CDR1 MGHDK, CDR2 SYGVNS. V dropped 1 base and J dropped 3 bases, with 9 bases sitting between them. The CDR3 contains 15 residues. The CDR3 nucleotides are TGTGCCAGCAGTGAATTAGAACGAGACACCGGGGAGCTGTTTTTT. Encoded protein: CASSELERDTGELFF.

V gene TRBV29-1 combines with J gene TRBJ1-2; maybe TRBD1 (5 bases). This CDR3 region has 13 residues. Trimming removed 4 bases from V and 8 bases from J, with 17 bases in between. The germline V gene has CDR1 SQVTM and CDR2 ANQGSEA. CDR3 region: CSVGGGGLEGYTF. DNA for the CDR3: TGCAGCGTTGGGGGGGGAGGATTGGAAGGCTACACCTTC.